This T cell receptor (beta chain) was retrieved from a study of memory CD4+ T cells and cytomegalovirus serostatus. Single viable CD3+CD4+CD8-CD45RO+ cells were sorted as the memory CD4+ T cells. CMV serostatus came from serum IgG against pp150, pp28, p38, p52. General study points: CD4+ memory repertoires contained about 40% of the roughly 150 reported CMV TCRbeta sequences.

As for this clone: Its specificity is not known.

Profiling relied on immunoSEQ multiplex PCR, and the TCRdb table lists in-frame clones only, not all of them. This sample yields approximately 60,000 clones, of which roughly 81% are seen a single time; approximately 1% belongs to the top ten. The V gene's germline CDR1 is MDHEN and CDR2 SYDVKM. Trimming left V 3 bases short and J 0 bases short, with 12 bases between. This CDR3 spans 15 amino acids. This receptor was taken from an adult in good health and CMV-seronegative. Material for sequencing was memory CD4+ T cells from blood. This chain connects TRBV28 to TRBJ2-7; D unclear. CDR3 residues: CASSLSPISSYEQYF. The DNA for the CDR3 is TGTGCCAGCAGTTTGAGTCCGATTAGCTCCTACGAGCAGTACTTC.